The clone carrying this TCR beta chain was picked up one time. Germline-derived CDR1 and CDR2 are SGHTA and FQGNSA. Trimming removed 3 bases from V and 3 bases from J; junction bases left unmatched: 2. The CDR3 is 15 amino acids. The entry originates in a study of OX40 agonist ivuxolimab in advanced cancers. Here immunoSEQ multiplex PCR was the method, and the copy in TCRdb shows in-frame clones only, minus some. This sample has over 150,000 clones, with 94% found just once. This material consisted of CD4+ or CD8+ T cells sorted from blood, taken in a trial of the OX40 agonist ivuxolimab. The clonotype comes from an adult with an advanced solid tumor such as melanoma, head and neck, liver or kidney cancer. This sequence joins TRBV7-2 and TRBJ2-1, with 10 bases identical to TRBD2. CDR3 nucleotides: TGTGCCAGCAGCTTCGGACTAGCGGTCTACAATGAGCAGTTCTTC. Its translation is CASSFGLAVYNEQFF.